The TCR beta chain under discussion was sequenced for a study of neoadjuvant nivolumab and ipilimumab in lung cancer. Study at large: Nivolumab 3 mg/kg was given days 1, 15 and 29, plus ipilimumab 1 mg/kg day 1 in combination. General study results and limits: Only two of four nivolumab-treated tumors gained richness and clonality by surgery. Only a small number of samples underwent TCR sequencing. Compared with tumor-adjacent uninvolved lung, resected tumors showed greater richness and clonality.

The method was immunoSEQ multiplex PCR; TCRdb's version includes in-frame clones alone and lacks a portion of them. This repertoire shows 26,000 or so clones, around 80% found once; its top ten account for over 4.5%. This clone was picked up a small number of times. Its specificity is unknown. Germline-derived CDR1 and CDR2 are GTSNPN and SVGIG (reference sequence). This CDR3 comprises 17 residues. V lost 3 bases and J lost 0, with 21 bases in between. The gene calls are TRBV30 and TRBJ2-7; possible D gene TRBD2, 5 bases. The sequence derives from an adult with non-small cell lung cancer. The specimen comprised tumor tissue, sampled after neoadjuvant nivolumab, alone or with ipilimumab, at or shortly before surgery. CDR3 sequence: CAWRTKLGEAPSYEQYF. The CDR3 DNA reads TGTGCCTGGAGGACCAAATTGGGAGAGGCCCCCTCCTACGAGCAGTACTTC.